These T cell receptor beta chains were read from a single sample in a study of blood T cell repertoires in COVID-19. The method was immunoSEQ multiplex PCR; TCRdb's version includes in-frame clones alone and lacks a portion of them. This sample has fewer than 130,000 clones, with over 65% found just once. Sequencing was carried out using peripheral blood. All receptors derive from an elderly woman with acute or convalescent COVID-19. The CDR3 runs from the conserved cysteine through the conserved F or W. Fields, in order: D gene, clone size, J gene, V gene, CDR3 protein, CDR3 DNA. The D gene is left open where the match is weak. Size values are once, few and many counts, or a class for expanded clones, and some rows have none.

. | . | TRBJ1-4 | TRBV7-9 | CASSPTGYANEKLFF | TGTGCCAGCAGCCCAACAGGGTACGCAAATGAAAAACTGTTTTTT
. | . | TRBJ1-1 | TRBV11-2 | CASSPQMGNTEAFF | TGTGCCAGCAGCCCACAGATGGGGAACACTGAAGCTTTCTTT
. | . | TRBJ1-3 | TRBV7-9 | CASSREVNTIYF | TGTGCCAGCAGCCGGGAGGTAAACACCATATATTTT
TRBD2 | . | TRBJ2-1 | TRBV27 | CASSYSSGIYNEQFF | TGTGCCAGCAGTTATTCTAGCGGGATATACAATGAGCAGTTCTTC
. | . | TRBJ1-3 | TRBV5-6 | CASSWRITGRDTIYF | TGTGCCAGCAGCTGGAGGATCACCGGGAGAGACACCATATATTTT
TRBD2 | once | TRBJ2-3 | TRBV19 | CASSSGGAADTQYF | TGTGCCAGTTCTAGCGGGGGGGCGGCAGATACGCAGTATTTT
TRBD1 | . | TRBJ1-4 | TRBV10-3 | CAISEGTGATNEKLFF | TGTGCCATCAGTGAGGGTACAGGGGCAACTAATGAAAAACTGTTTTTT
TRBD2 | few | TRBJ2-5 | TRBV7-9 | CASSSLAGGQETQYF | TGTGCCAGCAGCTCTTTAGCGGGAGGGCAAGAGACCCAGTACTTC
. | . | TRBJ1-5 | TRBV18 | CASSPTDNQPQHF | TGTGCCAGCTCACCGACAGACAATCAGCCCCAGCATTTT
TRBD1 | . | TRBJ2-7 | TRBV10-3 | CAISGQGPYEQYF | TGTGCCATCAGTGGACAGGGACCCTACGAGCAGTACTTC
. | . | TRBJ1-1 | TRBV5-1 | CASSLPTGWDTEAFF | TGCGCCAGCAGCTTGCCTACCGGGTGGGACACTGAAGCTTTCTTT
. | . | TRBJ1-2 | TRBV5-4 | CASSFRGNTRANYGYTF | TGTGCCAGCAGCTTTAGGGGGAATACTCGGGCTAACTATGGCTACACCTTC
TRBD2 | . | TRBJ2-1 | TRBV18 | CATHSGGLHNEQFF | TGTGCCACCCATAGCGGGGGCCTCCACAATGAGCAGTTCTTC
. | . | TRBJ2-3 | TRBV5-1 | CARRGGADTQYF | TGCGCCCGCAGGGGGGGGGCAGATACGCAGTATTTT
TRBD1 | . | TRBJ1-2 | TRBV28 | CASSRTGSKRGYTF | TGTGCCAGCAGTCGGACAGGGTCTAAGCGTGGCTACACCTTC
TRBD1 | . | TRBJ1-6 | TRBV2 | CASSEVQGDSPLHF | TGTGCCAGCAGTGAAGTACAGGGGGACTCACCCCTCCACTTT
TRBD1 | . | TRBJ1-4 | TRBV6-6 | CASNQGAFEEKLFF | TGTGCCAGCAACCAGGGGGCGTTTGAAGAAAAACTGTTTTTT
TRBD2 | . | TRBJ2-2 | TRBV6-4 | CADGLAGGKVTGELFF | TGTGCCGACGGACTAGCGGGAGGAAAGGTCACCGGGGAGCTGTTTTTT
. | . | TRBJ1-1 | TRBV7-9 | CASSSHSEGTEAFF | TGTGCCAGCAGCTCCCATAGCGAGGGCACTGAAGCTTTCTTT
. | . | TRBJ1-6 | TRBV7-7 | CASSLRTGGISYNSPLHF | TGTGCCAGCAGCTTAAGGACGGGAGGGATCTCCTATAATTCACCCCTCCACTTT
. | . | TRBJ1-5 | TRBV19 | CASSIEGQINQPQHF | TGTGCCAGTAGTATAGAAGGACAGATCAATCAGCCCCAGCATTTT
. | . | TRBJ2-2 | TRBV7-6 | CASSFAWGLNTGELFF | TGTGCCAGCAGCTTCGCCTGGGGACTGAACACCGGGGAGCTGTTTTTT
TRBD2 | few | TRBJ2-2 | TRBV19 | CASSMVGGSGTGELFF | TGTGCCAGTAGTATGGTGGGCGGGAGTGGGACCGGGGAGCTGTTTTTT
. | . | TRBJ1-5 | TRBV7-2 | CASSLAGGGRNQPQHF | TGTGCCAGCAGCTTAGCAGGGGGTGGGCGCAATCAGCCCCAGCATTTT
. | few | TRBJ2-5 | TRBV5-1 | CASSATGTQGETQYF | TGCGCCAGCAGCGCGACAGGCACACAGGGAGAGACCCAGTACTTC
TRBD1 | . | TRBJ1-4 | TRBV27 | CASRTGTGRGGNEKLFF | TGTGCCAGCAGAACCGGGACAGGGAGGGGGGGTAATGAAAAACTGTTTTTT
. | . | TRBJ2-2 | TRBV5-1 | CASSLDRGGPGELFF | TGCGCCAGCAGCTTGGACAGGGGGGGCCCCGGGGAGCTGTTTTTT
. | . | TRBJ1-2 | TRBV7-2 | CASSLAQGASYTF | TGTGCCAGCAGCTTAGCACAAGGGGCTAGCTACACCTTC
TRBD2 | . | TRBJ2-7 | TRBV6-2/TRBV6-3 | CASSFFLTSGRAHEQYF | TGTGCCAGCAGTTTTTTTTTGACTAGCGGGAGGGCCCACGAGCAGTACTTC
TRBD2 | many | TRBJ2-7 | TRBV11-1 | CASSPLAAQYEQYF | TGTGCCAGCAGCCCTCTAGCGGCGCAGTACGAGCAGTACTTC
. | . | TRBJ1-1 | TRBV14 | CASSPWREGTEAFF | TGTGCCAGCAGCCCTTGGAGGGAGGGCACTGAAGCTTTCTTT
. | . | TRBJ2-3 | TRBV6-5 | CASSLSGTTDTQYF | TGTGCCAGCAGTTTGAGCGGAACCACAGATACGCAGTATTTT
. | . | TRBJ2-3 | TRBV19 | CASSSTEAGAGADTQYF | TGTGCCAGTAGTTCCACCGAGGCGGGGGCTGGCGCAGATACGCAGTATTTT
. | . | TRBJ1-1 | TRBV3-1/TRBV3-2 | CASSLGRGKGAFF | TGTGCCAGCAGCCTTGGCAGGGGTAAGGGGGCTTTCTTT
. | . | TRBJ1-1 | TRBV12-5 | CASGLDWGGGNTEAFF | TGTGCTAGTGGTTTGGATTGGGGGGGAGGGAACACTGAAGCTTTCTTT
TRBD2 | . | TRBJ2-1 | TRBV29-1 | CSVLGLAGEERFF | TGCAGCGTTCTCGGACTAGCGGGAGAAGAACGCTTCTTC
TRBD2 | . | TRBJ2-7 | TRBV5-5 | CASSLGWDYSYEQYF | TGTGCCAGCAGCTTGGGCTGGGACTACTCCTACGAGCAGTACTTC
. | . | TRBJ1-1 | TRBV18 | CASSPPGQRTNTEAFF | TGTGCCAGCTCACCACCCGGACAAAGGACGAACACTGAAGCTTTCTTT
TRBD2 | . | TRBJ2-5 | TRBV10-1 | CASSGGAQETQYF | TGCGCCAGCAGCGGGGGGGCCCAAGAGACCCAGTACTTC
. | . | TRBJ2-3 | TRBV7-3 | CASSSFERGTDTQYF | TGTGCCAGCAGCTCGTTTGAGCGGGGCACAGATACGCAGTATTTT
. | . | TRBJ2-3 | TRBV5-1 | CASSLGEGVSTDTQYF | TGCGCCAGCAGCTTGGGGGAAGGGGTCAGCACAGATACGCAGTATTTT
. | . | TRBJ2-2 | TRBV2 | CASRAGPDTGELFF | TGTGCCAGCCGGGCAGGGCCTGACACCGGGGAGCTGTTTTTT
. | . | TRBJ1-1 | TRBV30 | CAWVPVISRAAFF | TGTGCCTGGGTGCCGGTCATTTCGAGAGCAGCTTTCTTT
. | . | TRBJ1-1 | TRBV7-6 | CASSLSPGGLSTEAFF | TGTGCCAGCAGCTTGAGTCCGGGGGGTTTAAGCACTGAAGCTTTCTTT
. | . | TRBJ2-2 | TRBV21-1 | CASSLFGTGELFF | TGTGCCAGCAGTCTATTCGGGACCGGGGAGCTGTTTTTT
. | . | TRBJ2-4 | TRBV16 | CASSQAQAKNIQYF | TGTGCCAGCAGCCAGGCCCAAGCCAAAAACATTCAGTACTTC
TRBD1 | . | TRBJ1-5 | TRBV6-5 | CAGEQGNGQPQHF | TGTGCCGGCGAACAGGGGAATGGTCAGCCCCAGCATTTT
. | . | TRBJ1-1 | TRBV7-9 | CASSLLGRTEAFF | TGTGCCAGCAGCTTGTTGGGGCGGACTGAAGCTTTCTTT
. | . | TRBJ1-2 | TRBV4-1 | CASSQQDRINYGYTF | TGCGCCAGCAGCCAACAGGACAGAATTAACTATGGCTACACCTTC
. | . | TRBJ2-4 | TRBV6-1 | CASSEAQGVGAKNIQYF | TGTGCCAGCAGTGAAGCGCAAGGGGTCGGGGCCAAAAACATTCAGTACTTC
TRBD1 | . | TRBJ2-2 | TRBV5-1 | CASSEGQLNTGELFF | TGCGCCAGCAGCGAGGGACAGCTCAACACCGGGGAGCTGTTTTTT
. | . | TRBJ1-1 | TRBV3-1/TRBV3-2 | CASSQGHGTEAFF | TGTGCCAGCAGCCAAGGGCACGGGACTGAAGCTTTCTTT
. | few | TRBJ1-4 | TRBV7-2 | CASSLPGGDPEDTNEKLFF | TGTGCCAGCAGCTTGCCCGGCGGGGACCCCGAAGATACTAATGAAAAACTGTTTTTT
. | . | TRBJ2-3 | TRBV5-1 | CASSFLAGTDTQYF | TGCGCCAGCAGCTTTCTAGCCGGCACAGATACGCAGTATTTT
TRBD2 | . | TRBJ2-7 | TRBV4-1 | CASSQDPGGNYEQYF | TGCGCCAGCAGCCAAGACCCGGGAGGAAACTACGAGCAGTACTTC
. | . | TRBJ1-1 | TRBV18 | CASSPRFRDTNTEAFF | TGTGCCAGCTCACCACGATTTCGGGACACAAACACTGAAGCTTTCTTT
. | . | TRBJ1-5 | TRBV5-1 | CASSLGQGGGQPQHF | TGCGCCAGCAGCTTGGGTCAAGGGGGTGGTCAGCCCCAGCATTTT